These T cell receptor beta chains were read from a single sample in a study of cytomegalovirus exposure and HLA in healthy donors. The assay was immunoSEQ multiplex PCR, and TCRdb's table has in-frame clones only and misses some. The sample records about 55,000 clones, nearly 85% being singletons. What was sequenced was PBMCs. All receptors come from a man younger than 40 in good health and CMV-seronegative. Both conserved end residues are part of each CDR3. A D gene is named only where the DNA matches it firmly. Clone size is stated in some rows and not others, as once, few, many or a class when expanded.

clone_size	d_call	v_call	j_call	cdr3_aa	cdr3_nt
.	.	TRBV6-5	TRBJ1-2	CASSYGGGPYGYTF	TGTGCCAGCAGTTACGGGGGGGGCCCATATGGCTACACCTTC
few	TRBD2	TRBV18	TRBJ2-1	CASSLRTSGRVTYNEQFF	TGTGCCAGCTCACTGCGGACTAGCGGGAGGGTCACCTACAATGAGCAGTTCTTC
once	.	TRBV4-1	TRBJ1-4	CASSQIIRGRPTNEKLFF	TGCGCCAGCAGCCAAATAATAAGGGGCAGACCAACTAATGAAAAACTGTTTTTT
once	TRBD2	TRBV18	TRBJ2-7	CASSPFGLAGGPAYEQYF	TGTGCCAGCTCACCTTTCGGACTAGCGGGAGGGCCGGCCTACGAGCAGTACTTC
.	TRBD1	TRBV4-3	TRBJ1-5	CASSQDLGQGAGQPQHF	TGCGCCAGCAGCCAAGATTTGGGCCAGGGGGCAGGTCAGCCCCAGCATTTT
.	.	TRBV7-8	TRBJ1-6	CASSHRFRDSNSPLHF	TGTGCCAGCAGCCACAGGTTTCGAGATAGTAATTCACCCCTCCACTTT
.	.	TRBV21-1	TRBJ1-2	CASSPKRRASGYTF	TGTGCCAGCAGCCCGAAGAGGAGGGCGAGTGGCTACACCTTC
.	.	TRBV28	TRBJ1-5	CASSEARPQHF	TGTGCCAGCAGTGAGGCGCGGCCCCAGCATTTT
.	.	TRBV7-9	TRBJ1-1	CASSSSRLTEAFF	TGTGCCAGCAGCTCCTCCAGGCTCACTGAAGCTTTCTTT
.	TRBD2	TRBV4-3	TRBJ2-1	CASSQESSGGYKFF	TGCGCCAGCAGCCAAGAGTCTAGCGGGGGGTACAAGTTCTTC
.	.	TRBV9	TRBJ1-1	CASSTGLATEAFF	TGTGCCAGCAGCACGGGGTTGGCCACTGAAGCTTTCTTT
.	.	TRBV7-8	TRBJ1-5	CASSPGGSSNQPQHF	TGTGCCAGCAGCCCCGGGGGGAGTAGCAATCAGCCCCAGCATTTT
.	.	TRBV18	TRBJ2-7	CASSPQRAGQLSTYEQYF	TGTGCCAGCTCACCACAACGGGCGGGACAGCTGTCCACCTACGAGCAGTACTTC
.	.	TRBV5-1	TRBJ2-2	CASSLAVGHTGELFF	TGCGCCAGCAGCTTGGCGGTCGGTCACACCGGGGAGCTGTTTTTT
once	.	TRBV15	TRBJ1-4	CATSRTPQGIWEKLFF	TGTGCCACCAGCAGAACTCCCCAGGGAATTTGGGAAAAACTGTTTTTT
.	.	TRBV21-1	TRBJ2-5	CASSKVGSGQNLGVYQETQYF	TGTGCCAGCAGCAAAGTAGGTTCTGGACAGAACCTAGGGGTGTACCAAGAGACCCAGTACTTC
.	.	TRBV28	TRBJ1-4	CASSLGRQASTNEKLFF	TGTGCCAGCAGTTTAGGTCGCCAGGCGTCAACTAATGAAAAACTGTTTTTT
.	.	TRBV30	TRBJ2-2	CAWGQSLGELFF	TGTGCCTGGGGACAGTCCCTCGGGGAGCTGTTTTTT
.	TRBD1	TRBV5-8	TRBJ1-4	CASSLLLQGAANEKLFF	TGTGCCAGCAGCTTACTCCTACAGGGGGCGGCTAATGAAAAACTGTTTTTT
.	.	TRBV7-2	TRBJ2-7	CASSSTVPSYEQYF	TGTGCCAGCAGCTCGACAGTCCCCTCCTACGAGCAGTACTTC
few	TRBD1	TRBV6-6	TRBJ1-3	CASSPTGTAGNTIYF	TGTGCCAGCAGTCCGACCGGGACAGCTGGAAACACCATATATTTT
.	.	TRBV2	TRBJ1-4	CASSEGHRNEKLFF	TGTGCCAGCAGCGAGGGACACCGTAATGAAAAACTGTTTTTT
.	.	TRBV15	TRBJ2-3	CATSRLQGMGPDTQYF	TGTGCCACCAGCAGGTTACAGGGCATGGGGCCAGATACGCAGTATTTT
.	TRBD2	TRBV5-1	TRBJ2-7	CASSPGLSVYEQYF	TGCGCCAGCAGCCCGGGACTATCAGTCTACGAGCAGTACTTC
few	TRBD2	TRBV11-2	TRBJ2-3	CASSLDLYPGRGSTDTQYF	TGTGCCAGCAGCTTAGATCTCTATCCGGGGCGGGGGAGCACAGATACGCAGTATTTT
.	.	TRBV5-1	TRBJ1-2	CASSLGGLNYGYTF	TGCGCCAGCAGCTTGGGAGGGTTGAACTATGGCTACACCTTC
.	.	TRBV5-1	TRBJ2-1	CASTPQTYNEQFF	TGCGCCAGCACCCCACAAACCTACAATGAGCAGTTCTTC
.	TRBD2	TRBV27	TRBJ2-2	CASSSRLAGGIRAGELFF	TGTGCCAGCAGTTCTAGATTAGCGGGAGGGATAAGGGCCGGGGAGCTGTTTTTT
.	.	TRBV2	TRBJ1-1	CASFKLNTEAFF	TGTGCCAGCTTTAAGCTGAACACTGAAGCTTTCTTT
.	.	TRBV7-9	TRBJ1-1	CASSLGSAISEAFF	TGTGCCAGCAGCTTAGGCTCAGCGATATCTGAAGCTTTCTTT
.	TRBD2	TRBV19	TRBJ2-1	CASSLLAGGPTYNEQFF	TGTGCCAGTAGTTTACTAGCGGGAGGGCCCACCTACAATGAGCAGTTCTTC
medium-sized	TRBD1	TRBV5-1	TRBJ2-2	CASGTGGGINTGELFF	TGCGCCAGCGGGACAGGGGGAGGCATAAACACCGGGGAGCTGTTTTTT
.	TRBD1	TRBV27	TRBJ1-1	CASSFSTGGWTEAFF	TGTGCCAGCAGTTTCAGTACAGGGGGCTGGACTGAAGCTTTCTTT
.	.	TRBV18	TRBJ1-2	CASSPVGENYGYTF	TGTGCCAGCTCACCAGTCGGGGAAAACTATGGCTACACCTTC
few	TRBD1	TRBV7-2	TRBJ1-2	CASSSDRGRRGYTF	TGTGCCAGCAGCTCAGACAGGGGGCGGCGAGGCTACACCTTC
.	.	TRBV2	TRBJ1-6	CASSETVLYNSPLHF	TGTGCCAGCAGTGAGACAGTGCTCTATAATTCACCCCTCCACTTT